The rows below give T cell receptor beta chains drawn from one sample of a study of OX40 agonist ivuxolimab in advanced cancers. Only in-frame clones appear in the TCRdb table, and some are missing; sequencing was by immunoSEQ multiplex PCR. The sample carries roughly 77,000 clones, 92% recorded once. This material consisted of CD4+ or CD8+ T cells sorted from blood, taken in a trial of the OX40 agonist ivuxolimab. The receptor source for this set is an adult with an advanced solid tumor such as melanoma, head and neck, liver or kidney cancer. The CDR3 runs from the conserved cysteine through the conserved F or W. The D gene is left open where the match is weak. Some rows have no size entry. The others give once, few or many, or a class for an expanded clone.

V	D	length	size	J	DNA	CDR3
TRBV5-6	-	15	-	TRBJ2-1	TGTGCCAGCAGCCCCCCCGCGGACAGCTACAATGAGCAGTTCTTC	CASSPPADSYNEQFF
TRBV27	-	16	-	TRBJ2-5	TGTGCCAGCAGAAGTTTGCCGGCGGAGGTCTTGGAGACCCAGTACTTC	CASRSLPAEVLETQYF
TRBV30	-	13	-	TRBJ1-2	TGTGCCTGGAGTATGGAAGCTAACTATGGCTACACCTTC	CAWSMEANYGYTF
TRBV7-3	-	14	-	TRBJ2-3	TGTGCCAGCAGCTCGGGGGCTCTAGCAGATACGCAGTATTTT	CASSSGALADTQYF
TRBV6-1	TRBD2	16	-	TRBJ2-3	TGTGCCAGCAGTGAAGCTGGCGGGGGGGGCACAGATACGCAGTATTTT	CASSEAGGGGTDTQYF
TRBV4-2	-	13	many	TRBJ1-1	TGTGCCAGCAAGAACAGTATGAACACTGAAGCTTTCTTT	CASKNSMNTEAFF
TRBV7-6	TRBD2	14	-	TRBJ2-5	TGTGCCAGCAGCCTCGGGGGGGCCCAAGAGACCCAGTACTTC	CASSLGGAQETQYF
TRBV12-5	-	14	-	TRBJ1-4	TGTGCTAGTGGGCCGCCGGGACAACGAGAAAAACTGTTTTTT	CASGPPGQREKLFF
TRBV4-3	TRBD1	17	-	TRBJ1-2	TGCGCCAGCAGCCAAGACGTAGCCGGGACAGAGTACTATGGCTACACCTTC	CASSQDVAGTEYYGYTF
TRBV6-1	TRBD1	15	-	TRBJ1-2	TGTGCCAGCAGTGTTGGACAGGACGGGCCCGTCGGCTACACCTTC	CASSVGQDGPVGYTF
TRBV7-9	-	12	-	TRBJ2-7	TGTGCCAGCAGCTTAGTTCTCTACGAGCAGTACTTC	CASSLVLYEQYF
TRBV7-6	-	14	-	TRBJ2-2	TGTGCCAGCAGCCCCGGGGTGGGAACCGGGGAGCTGTTTTTT	CASSPGVGTGELFF
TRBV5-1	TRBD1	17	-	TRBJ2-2	TGCGCCAGCAGCTTGGGGGACAGGGAAGTATGGACCGGGGAGCTGTTTTTT	CASSLGDREVWTGELFF
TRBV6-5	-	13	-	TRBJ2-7	TGTGCCAGCAGCCCGACAGATTCCTACGAGCAGTACTTC	CASSPTDSYEQYF
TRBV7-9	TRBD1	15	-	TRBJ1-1	TGTGCCAGCAGCCAAACTACAGGGGGTGGAACTGAAGCTTTCTTT	CASSQTTGGGTEAFF
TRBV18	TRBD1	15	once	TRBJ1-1	TGTGCCAGCTCACCCGCGGACAGGGTCCGCACTGAAGCTTTCTTT	CASSPADRVRTEAFF
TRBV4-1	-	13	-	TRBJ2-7	TGCGCCAGCAGCCATATGGACATGAACGAGCAGTACTTC	CASSHMDMNEQYF
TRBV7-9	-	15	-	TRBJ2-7	TGTGCCAGCAGCCTAGACCAGGTCCTACTTTACGAGCAGTACTTC	CASSLDQVLLYEQYF
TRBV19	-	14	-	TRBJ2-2	TGTGCCAGTAGGGACCCCCCGAACACCGGGGAGCTGTTTTTT	CASRDPPNTGELFF
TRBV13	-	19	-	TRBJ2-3	TGTGCCAGCAGCGCGGCGATAAACTTCGAATTCTCAAACACAGATACGCAGTATTTT	CASSAAINFEFSNTDTQYF
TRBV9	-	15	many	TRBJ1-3	TGTGCCAGCAGCGTAGGAGGGACAACTGGAAACACCATATATTTT	CASSVGGTTGNTIYF
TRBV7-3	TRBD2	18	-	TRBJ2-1	TGTGCCAGCAGCTTAACGGGACTAGCGGGGGGCATGTACAATGAGCAGTTCTTC	CASSLTGLAGGMYNEQFF
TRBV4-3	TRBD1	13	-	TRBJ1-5	TGCGCCAGCAGCCCTCGGACAGGACAGCCCCAGCATTTT	CASSPRTGQPQHF
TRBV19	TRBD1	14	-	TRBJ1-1	TGTGCCAGTAGTATAACAGGGGGTGGCACTGAAGCTTTCTTT	CASSITGGGTEAFF
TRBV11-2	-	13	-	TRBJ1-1	TGTGCCAGCAGCTTAACGGGGGGGCCTGAAGCTTTCTTT	CASSLTGGPEAFF
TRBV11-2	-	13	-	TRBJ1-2	TGTGCCAGCAGCCCCCACCAGAACTATGGCTACACCTTC	CASSPHQNYGYTF
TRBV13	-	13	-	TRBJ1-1	TGTGCCAGCAGCCCAGGGACGGAGACGGAAGCTTTCTTT	CASSPGTETEAFF
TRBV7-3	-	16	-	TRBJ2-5	TGTGCCAGCAGCTTAATGCGGCAGGGCCGAGGAGAGACCCAGTACTTC	CASSLMRQGRGETQYF
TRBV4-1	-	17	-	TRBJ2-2	TGCGCCAGCAGCCAAGATCACCAGGGGGGTGACACCGGGGAGCTGTTTTTT	CASSQDHQGGDTGELFF
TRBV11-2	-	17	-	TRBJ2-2	TGTGCCAGCAGCTTAGATCTCACAGACCCGATTACCGGGGAGCTGTTTTTT	CASSLDLTDPITGELFF
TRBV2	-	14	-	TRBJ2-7	TGTGCCAGCAGTGCCAACAGTCAGGATTACGAGCAGTACTTC	CASSANSQDYEQYF
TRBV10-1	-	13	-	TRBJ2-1	TGCGCCAGCAGTCCCGACAACTACAATGAGCAGTTCTTC	CASSPDNYNEQFF
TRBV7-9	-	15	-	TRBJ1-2	TGTGCCAGCAGCTTAGGCCACAACATGAGGGATGGCTACACCTTC	CASSLGHNMRDGYTF
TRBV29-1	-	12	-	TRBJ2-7	TGCAGCGTTGCGGAAGCCCTTTGGGAGCAGTACTTC	CSVAEALWEQYF
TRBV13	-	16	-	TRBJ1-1	TGTGCCAGCAGCTTACAACCACAGGTGGGGGGCACTGAAGCTTTCTTT	CASSLQPQVGGTEAFF
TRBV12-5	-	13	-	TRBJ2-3	TGTGCTAGTGGTTTACAGGGTCCAGATACGCAGTATTTT	CASGLQGPDTQYF
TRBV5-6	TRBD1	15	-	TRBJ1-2	TGTGCCAGCAGCCGTGCCACAGGGGATAACTATGGCTACACCTTC	CASSRATGDNYGYTF
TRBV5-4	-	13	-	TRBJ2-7	TGTGCTTCTGGTGGGGGTAGTACCTACGAGCAGTACTTC	CASGGGSTYEQYF
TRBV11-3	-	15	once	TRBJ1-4	TGTGCCAGCAGCCCCGAACAGGGTACCGGTGAAAAACTGTTTTTT	CASSPEQGTGEKLFF
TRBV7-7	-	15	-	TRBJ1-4	TGTGCTAGCAGCTTTGGGTCGGGGACTAATGAAAAACTGTTTTTT	CASSFGSGTNEKLFF
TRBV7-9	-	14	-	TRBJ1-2	TGTGCCAGCAGCTCGACAGGCGGTAACTATGGCTACACCTTC	CASSSTGGNYGYTF
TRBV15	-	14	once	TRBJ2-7	TGTGCCACCAGCTTCTCGGGGGCCGTTTACGAGCAGTACTTC	CATSFSGAVYEQYF
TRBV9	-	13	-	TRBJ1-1	TGTGCCAGCAGCGACGGGACACTCACTGAAGCTTTCTTT	CASSDGTLTEAFF
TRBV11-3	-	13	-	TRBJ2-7	TGTGCCAGCAGCTTAAGGAGTTCCTACGAGCAGTACTTC	CASSLRSSYEQYF
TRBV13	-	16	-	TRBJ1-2	TGTGCCAGCAGCTTAGGCCTAAGCGCAGACCCTTATGGCTACACCTTC	CASSLGLSADPYGYTF
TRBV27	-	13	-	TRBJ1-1	TGTGCCAGCAGTAAACCCCCCGGGGGGGAAGCTTTCTTT	CASSKPPGGEAFF
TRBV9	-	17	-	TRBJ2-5	TGTGCCAGCAGCGAGGGCCCCCTAGGAGGTCCGCAAGAGACCCAGTACTTC	CASSEGPLGGPQETQYF
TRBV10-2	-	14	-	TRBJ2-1	TGCGCCAGCACCGAGGTAGGGATCTATAATGAGCAGTTCTTC	CASTEVGIYNEQFF
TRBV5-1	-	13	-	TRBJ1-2	TGCGCCAGCAGCTTGGGGGCCGACTATGGCTACACCTTC	CASSLGADYGYTF
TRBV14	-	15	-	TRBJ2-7	TGTGCCAGCAGCCAAGAAGTAGCACATACCTACGAGCAGTACTTC	CASSQEVAHTYEQYF
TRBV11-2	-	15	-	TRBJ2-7	TGTGCCAGCAGCTTAGGGGGGGACCCGATCTACGAGCAGTACTTC	CASSLGGDPIYEQYF
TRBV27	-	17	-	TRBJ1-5	TGTGCCAGCAGTTTATGGGGGGGGGCTTATAGCAATCAGCCCCAGCATTTT	CASSLWGGAYSNQPQHF
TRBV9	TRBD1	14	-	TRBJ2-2	TGTGCCAGCAGCTCAACAGGGGGAACCGGGGAGCTGTTTTTT	CASSSTGGTGELFF
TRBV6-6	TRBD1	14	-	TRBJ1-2	TGTGCCAGCAGTAAACAGGGGGCGGGCTATGGCTACACCTTC	CASSKQGAGYGYTF
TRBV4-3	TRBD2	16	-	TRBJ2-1	TGCGCCAGCAGCCAAGACACTAGCGGGGGATACAATGAGCAGTTCTTC	CASSQDTSGGYNEQFF